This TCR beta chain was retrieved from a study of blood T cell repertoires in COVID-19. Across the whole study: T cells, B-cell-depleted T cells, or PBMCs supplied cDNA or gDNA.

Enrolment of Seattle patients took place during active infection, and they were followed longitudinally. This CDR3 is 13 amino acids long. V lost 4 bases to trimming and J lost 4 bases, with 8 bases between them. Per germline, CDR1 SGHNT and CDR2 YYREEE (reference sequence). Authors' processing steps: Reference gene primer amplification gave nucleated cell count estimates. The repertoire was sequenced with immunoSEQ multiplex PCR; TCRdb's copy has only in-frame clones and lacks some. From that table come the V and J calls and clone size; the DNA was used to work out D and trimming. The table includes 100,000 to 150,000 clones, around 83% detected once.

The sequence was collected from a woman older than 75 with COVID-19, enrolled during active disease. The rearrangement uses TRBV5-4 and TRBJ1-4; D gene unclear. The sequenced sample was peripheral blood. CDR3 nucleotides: TGTGCCAGCAGCCAAGAGGGTAATGAAAAACTGTTTTTT. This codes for CASSQEGNEKLFF. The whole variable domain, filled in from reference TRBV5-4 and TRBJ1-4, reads ETGVTQSPTHLIKTRGQQVTLRCSSQSGHNTVSWYQQALGQGPQFIFQYYREEENGRGNFPPRFSGLQFPNYSSELNVNALELDDSALYLCASSQEGNEKLFFGSGTQLSVL.